This T cell receptor beta chain comes out of a study of beta chain features in type 1 diabetes. The wider study: No age, gender or cell yield differences were seen between patients and healthy donors.

The study, taken as a whole, reports: The naive, central memory and Treg TCRB repertoires showed an apparent similarity that was greater among patients than among healthy donors. People with Type 1 diabetes carried modestly yet significantly shorter TCRB CDR3s in all four CD4+ subsets.

To note about this clone: Its antigen is as yet unknown.

This CDR3 contains 15 residues. V was clipped by 6 bases and J by 5 bases, with 17 bases between them. In germline, CDR1 is MDHEN, CDR2 SYDVKM. Every isolated RNA sample was fully reverse transcribed, so sequencing captured expressed TCRB transcripts. Repertoires were generated with immunoSEQ multiplex PCR, while TCRdb's copy carries only in-frame clones and drops some. The data hold 860,000 or so clones, with about 17% observed a single time. This rearrangement joins TRBV28 to TRBJ2-4, with a tentative D call TRBD2 (6 bases). Sequenced material: naive CD4+ T cells from blood. The origin of this receptor is a woman in her late teens or twenties in good health. CDR3 sequence (DNA): TGTGCCAGCAGCACCGCCGGGGGAGCACAAAACATTCAGTACTTC. It translates to CASSTAGGAQNIQYF.